This TCR beta chain comes out of a study of identical twins. TCRdb used MiXCR to reprocess the 5' RACE reads, holding one entry per CDR3 protein. The data contain some 250,000 distinct CDR3 sequences, 6.5% of them seen just once; the ten biggest clones take up 13% to 15%. This clonotype was observed at least ten times. Germline CDR1 LNHNV, CDR2 YYDKDF (reference sequence). V lost 3 bases and J lost 1, with 12 bases in between. This CDR3 is built from 15 residues. In addition, the sample was reused for a study of T cells expressing NK-cell markers.

This clonotype was sampled from a woman under 30 in good health. Sequencing input: CD8+ T cells sorted from blood. V and J are TRBV15 and TRBJ1-1; D remains ambiguous. The CDR3 protein is CATSSPVSSNTEAFF. The CDR3 DNA sequence: TGTGCCACCAGCAGTCCTGTATCATCGAACACTGAAGCTTTCTTT.